The 10 T cell receptor beta chains in this list originate from one sample, sequenced in a study of CD8 T cells in ankylosing spondylitis. Using its own MiXCR run on the 5' RACE reads, TCRdb lists one record per CDR3 protein. The table has about 250,000 distinct CDR3 sequences, roughly 8% seen once; the top ten hold 4.5% to 5%. The specimen was blood, either unsorted or a sorted T cell fraction (not recorded which). Receptors were obtained from a female donor with ankylosing spondylitis or in good health (not recorded which).

At least ten counts were recorded for this clonotype. The V call is TRBV3-1, the J call TRBJ2-5, with D possibly being TRBD1 or TRBD2 (5 bases each). The V end lost 5 bases, the J end lost 5 bases, and 12 bases lay between the germline ends. This CDR3 has 13 amino acids. Per germline, CDR1 LGHDT and CDR2 YNNKEL (reference sequence). CDR3 region: CASSSGPLETQYF. The CDR3 DNA reads TGTGCCAGCAGCTCGGGACCTTTGGAGACCCAGTACTTC.

This clonotype was counted between two and nine times. At one end the junction does not follow the germline gene, possibly because of a read error. This sequence joins TRBV7-9 and TRBJ2-1; 9 nucleotides match TRBD1. Germline CDR1 SEHNR, CDR2 FQNEAQ (reference sequence). The CDR3 is made up of 16 amino acids. The DNA of the CDR3 is TGTTCCAGCAGGCGAAAAGAGGGGACAGGGTACAATGAGCAGTTCTTC. This codes for CSSRRKEGTGYNEQFF.

In its sample, this clonotype was seen many times. The chain joins TRBV7-2 to TRBJ1-2; D is ambiguous. The CDR3 sequence is 12 residues long. Between the trimmed V and J ends, which lost 3 bases and 0 bases, there was a span of 2 bases. Per the germline V gene, CDR1 is SGHTA and CDR2 is FQGNSA. The CDR3 is CASSFSNYGYTF. CDR3 bases: TGTGCCAGCAGCTTCTCTAACTATGGCTACACCTTC.

This clonotype has a count of ten or more. The gene calls are TRBV5-1 and TRBJ2-1, with D maybe TRBD2 (6 bases). The germline CDR1 and CDR2 sequences are SGHRS and YFSETQ. The CDR3 runs to 16 residues. V was trimmed by 1 base and J by 5 bases, leaving 16 bases between them. CDR3 sequence reads: CASSLFGGADNNEQFF. CDR3 in DNA: TGCGCCAGCAGCTTGTTTGGAGGGGCGGATAACAATGAGCAGTTCTTC.

Ten or more counts support this clonotype. V gene TRBV6-2 or TRBV6-3 combines with J gene TRBJ2-7; D could derive from TRBD1 or TRBD2 (5 bases each). Germline V gives CDR1 MNHEY, CDR2 SVGEGT. The CDR3 spans 14 residues. The V end lost 4 bases, the J end lost 0 bases, and 10 bases lay between the germline ends. CDR3 sequence: CASSWDVNSYEQYF. The CDR3 DNA sequence: TGTGCCAGCAGTTGGGACGTTAACTCCTACGAGCAGTACTTC.

This clonotype was counted only a few times. The J gene is TRBJ1-2, the V gene TRBV12-3 or TRBV12-4; 9 positions match TRBD1. V dropped 6 bases and J dropped 7; count of bases not matched to a gene: 9. This CDR3 contains 14 residues. Here the CDR3 reads CASRSTGTGFGYTF. The CDR3 DNA reads as TGTGCCAGCAGGTCAACCGGGACAGGGTTTGGCTACACCTTC.

This clonotype was detected a few times. V is TRBV7-2 and J is TRBJ1-1; the D is unclear. Germline V gives CDR1 SGHTA, CDR2 FQGNSA. The CDR3 totals 12 residues. Trimming left V 4 bases short and J 7 bases short, with 10 bases between. CDR3 DNA sequence: TGTGCCAGCAGCTATGGACGGGGTGAAGCTTTCTTT. It codes for CASSYGRGEAFF.

Worth noting for this clonotype: An end of the junction does not agree with germline; a read error may underlie this. CDR3 sequence: CTSSKLAGVADTQYF. CDR3 sequence (DNA): TGTACCAGCAGTAAACTAGCGGGAGTGGCAGATACGCAGTATTTT. The V and J genes are TRBV2 and TRBJ2-3, with 11 bases matching TRBD2. Germline assignment: CDR1 SNHLY and CDR2 FYNNEI. This CDR3 region has 15 residues.

At least ten counts were recorded for this clonotype. V and J are TRBV7-2 and TRBJ1-6; unclear D gene. CDR3 length: 13 residues. Germline CDR1 and CDR2: SGHTA and FQGNSA. V lost 1 base to trimming and J lost 10 bases, with 8 bases between them. The chain's CDR3 is CASSLVGNSPLHF. The CDR3 bases are TGTGCCAGCAGCTTAGTTGGAAACTCACCCCTCCACTTT. The full variable domain, in which reference TRBV7-2 and TRBJ1-6 provide the parts outside the CDR3, is GAGVSQSPSNKVTEKGKDVELRCDPISGHTALYWYRQSLGQGLEFLIYFQGNSAPDKSGLPSDRFSAERTGGSVSTLTIQRTQQEDSAVYLCASSLVGNSPLHFGNGTRLTVT.

This clonotype was found a few times. V gene TRBV7-2 combines with J gene TRBJ2-3; no clear D gene. Trimming stripped 5 bases from V and 0 bases from J, with 9 bases between. The CDR3 is made up of 14 amino acids. CDR1 is SGHTA, CDR2 FQGNSA, per germline. Here the CDR3 DNA reads TGTGCCAGCAGCCCCCTATCTAGCACAGATACGCAGTATTTT. It yields the protein CASSPLSSTDTQYF.